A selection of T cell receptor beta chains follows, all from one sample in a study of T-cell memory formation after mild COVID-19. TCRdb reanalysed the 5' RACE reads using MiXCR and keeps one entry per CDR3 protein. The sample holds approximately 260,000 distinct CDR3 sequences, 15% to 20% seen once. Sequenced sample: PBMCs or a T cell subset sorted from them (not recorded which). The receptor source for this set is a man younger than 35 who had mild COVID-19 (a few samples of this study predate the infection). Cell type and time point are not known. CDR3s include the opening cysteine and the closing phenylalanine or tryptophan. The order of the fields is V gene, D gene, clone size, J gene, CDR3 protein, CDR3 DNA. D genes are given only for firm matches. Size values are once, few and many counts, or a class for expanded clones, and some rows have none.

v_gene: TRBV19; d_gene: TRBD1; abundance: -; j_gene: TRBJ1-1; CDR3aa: CASSQGVSEAFF; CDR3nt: TGTGCCAGTAGCCAGGGGGTTTCCGAAGCTTTCTTT
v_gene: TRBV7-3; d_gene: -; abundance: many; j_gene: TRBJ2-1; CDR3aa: CASSLGSPVGRNNEQFF; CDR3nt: TGTGCCAGCAGCTTAGGGAGCCCCGTTGGTAGGAACAATGAGCAGTTCTTC
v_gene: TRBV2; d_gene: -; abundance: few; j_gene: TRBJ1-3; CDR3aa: CASSLTRASGNTIYF; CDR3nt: TGTGCCAGCAGTCTTACCAGGGCCTCTGGAAACACCATATATTTT
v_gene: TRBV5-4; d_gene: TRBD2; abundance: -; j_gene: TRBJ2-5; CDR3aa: CASSGGLAGGRETQYF; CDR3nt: TGTGCCAGCAGCGGCGGACTAGCGGGGGGGCGTGAGACCCAGTACTTC
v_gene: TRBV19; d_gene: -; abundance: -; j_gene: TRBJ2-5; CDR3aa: CASSIARTVQETQYF; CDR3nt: TGTGCCAGTAGTATAGCCCGGACCGTCCAAGAGACCCAGTACTTC
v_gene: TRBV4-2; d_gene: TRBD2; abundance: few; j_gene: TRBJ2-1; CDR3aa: CASSQDLRLAGANF; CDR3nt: TGTGCCAGCAGCCAAGATCTGCGACTAGCGGGGGCCAACTTC
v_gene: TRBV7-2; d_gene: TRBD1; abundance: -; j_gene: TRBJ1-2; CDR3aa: CASSFRDRVYGYTF; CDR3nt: TGTGCCAGCAGCTTCCGGGACAGGGTGTATGGCTACACCTTC
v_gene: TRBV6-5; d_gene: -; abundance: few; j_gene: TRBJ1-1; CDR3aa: CASSPRQFTEAFF; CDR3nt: TGTGCCAGCAGCCCTAGACAGTTCACTGAAGCTTTCTTT
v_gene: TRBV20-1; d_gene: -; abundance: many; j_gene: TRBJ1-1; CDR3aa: CSASRARASTEAFF; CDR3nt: TGCAGTGCTAGTCGGGCTAGGGCGTCCACTGAAGCTTTCTTT
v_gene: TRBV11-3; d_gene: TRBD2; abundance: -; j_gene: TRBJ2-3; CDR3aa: CASSSLRASGITDTQYF; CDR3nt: TGTGCCAGCAGCTCGCTCAGGGCTAGCGGGATCACAGATACGCAGTATTTT
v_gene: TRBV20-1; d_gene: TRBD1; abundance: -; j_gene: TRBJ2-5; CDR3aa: CSARVGRGQETQYF; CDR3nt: TGCAGTGCTAGAGTCGGCAGGGGGCAGGAGACCCAGTACTTC
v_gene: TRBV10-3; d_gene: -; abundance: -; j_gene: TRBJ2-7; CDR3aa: CAISDTSSYEQYF; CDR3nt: TGTGCCATCAGTGATACGAGTTCCTACGAGCAGTACTTC
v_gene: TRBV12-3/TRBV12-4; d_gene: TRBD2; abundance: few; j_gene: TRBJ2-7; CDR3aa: CASSPGLAGLYEQYF; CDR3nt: TGTGCCAGCAGTCCGGGACTAGCGGGGTTGTACGAGCAGTACTTC
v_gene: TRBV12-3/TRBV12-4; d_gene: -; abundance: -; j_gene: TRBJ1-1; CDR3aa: CASSLGRQVAEAFF; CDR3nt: TGTGCCAGCAGCCTTGGGAGACAGGTCGCTGAAGCTTTCTTT
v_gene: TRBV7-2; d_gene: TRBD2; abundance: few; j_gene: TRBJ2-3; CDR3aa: CASSLAMTSGGAADTQYF; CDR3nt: TGTGCCAGCAGCTTAGCGATGACTAGCGGGGGGGCGGCAGATACGCAGTATTTT
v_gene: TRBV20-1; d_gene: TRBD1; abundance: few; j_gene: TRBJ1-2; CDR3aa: CSAGDRPNYGYTF; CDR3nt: TGCAGTGCTGGGGACAGACCTAACTATGGCTACACCTTC
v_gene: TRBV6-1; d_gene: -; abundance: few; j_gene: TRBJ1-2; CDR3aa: CASSPLRGGYTF; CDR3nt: TGTGCCAGCAGTCCCTTGAGGGGGGGCTACACCTTC
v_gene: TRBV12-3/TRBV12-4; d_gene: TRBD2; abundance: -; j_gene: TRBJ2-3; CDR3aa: CASSLGLAGGGTDTQYF; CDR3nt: TGTGCCAGCAGTCTCGGACTAGCGGGGGGCGGCACAGATACGCAGTATTTT
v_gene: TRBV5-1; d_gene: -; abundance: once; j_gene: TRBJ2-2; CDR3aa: CASSRFRWADTGELFF; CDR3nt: TGCGCCAGCAGCCGTTTCCGGTGGGCGGACACCGGGGAGCTGTTTTTT